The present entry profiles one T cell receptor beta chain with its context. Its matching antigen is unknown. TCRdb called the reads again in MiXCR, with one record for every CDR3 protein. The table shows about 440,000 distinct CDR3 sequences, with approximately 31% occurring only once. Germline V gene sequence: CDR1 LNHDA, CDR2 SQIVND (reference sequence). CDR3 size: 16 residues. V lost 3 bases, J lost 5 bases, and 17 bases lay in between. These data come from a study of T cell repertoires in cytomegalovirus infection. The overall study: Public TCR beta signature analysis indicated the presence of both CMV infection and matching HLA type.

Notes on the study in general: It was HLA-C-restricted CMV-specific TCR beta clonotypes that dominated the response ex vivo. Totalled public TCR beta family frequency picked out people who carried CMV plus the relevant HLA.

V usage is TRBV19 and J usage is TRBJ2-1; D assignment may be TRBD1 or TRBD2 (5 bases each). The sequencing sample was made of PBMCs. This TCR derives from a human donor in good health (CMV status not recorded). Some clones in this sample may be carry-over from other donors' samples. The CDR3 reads CASSIYRTGRHNEQFF. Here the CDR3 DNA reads TGTGCCAGTAGTATCTACAGGACGGGACGTCACAATGAGCAGTTCTTC.